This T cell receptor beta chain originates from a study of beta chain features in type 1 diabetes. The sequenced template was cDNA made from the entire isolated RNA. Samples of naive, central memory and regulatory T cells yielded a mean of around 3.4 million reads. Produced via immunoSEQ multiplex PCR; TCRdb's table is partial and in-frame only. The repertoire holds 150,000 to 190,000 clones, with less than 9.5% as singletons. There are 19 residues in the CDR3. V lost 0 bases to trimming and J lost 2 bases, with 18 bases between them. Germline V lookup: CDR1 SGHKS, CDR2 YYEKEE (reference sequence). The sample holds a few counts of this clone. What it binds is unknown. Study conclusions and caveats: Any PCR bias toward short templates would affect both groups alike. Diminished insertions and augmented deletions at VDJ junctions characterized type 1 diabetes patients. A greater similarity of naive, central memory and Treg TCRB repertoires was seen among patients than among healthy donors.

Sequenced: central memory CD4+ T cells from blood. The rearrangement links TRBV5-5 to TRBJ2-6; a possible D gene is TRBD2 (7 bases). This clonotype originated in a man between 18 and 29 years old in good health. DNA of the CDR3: TGTGCCAGCAGCTTGGTTAGGGGGGGAATGTCACCTGGGGCCAACGTCCTGACTTTC. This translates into CASSLVRGGMSPGANVLTF.